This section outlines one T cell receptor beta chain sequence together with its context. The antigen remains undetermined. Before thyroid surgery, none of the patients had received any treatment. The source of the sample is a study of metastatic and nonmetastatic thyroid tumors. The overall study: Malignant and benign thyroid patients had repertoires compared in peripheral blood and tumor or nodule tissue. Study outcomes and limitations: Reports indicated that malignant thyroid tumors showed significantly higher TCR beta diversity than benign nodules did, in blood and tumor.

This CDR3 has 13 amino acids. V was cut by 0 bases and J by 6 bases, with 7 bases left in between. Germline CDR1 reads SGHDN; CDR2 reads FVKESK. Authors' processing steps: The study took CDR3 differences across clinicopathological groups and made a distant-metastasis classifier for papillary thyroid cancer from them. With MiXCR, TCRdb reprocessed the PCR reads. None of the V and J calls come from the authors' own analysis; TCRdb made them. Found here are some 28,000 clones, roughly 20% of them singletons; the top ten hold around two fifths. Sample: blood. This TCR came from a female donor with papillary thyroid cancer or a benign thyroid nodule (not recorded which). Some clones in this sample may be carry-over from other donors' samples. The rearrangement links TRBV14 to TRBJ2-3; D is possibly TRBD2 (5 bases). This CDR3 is CASSQDGVDTQYF. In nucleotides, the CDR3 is TGTGCCAGCAGCCAAGACGGGGTGGATACGCAGTATTTT.